The T cell receptor (beta chain) under discussion was sequenced for a study of cytomegalovirus exposure and HLA in healthy donors. On the study more broadly: Caucasian-associated ancestry cluster membership applied to approximately 84% of approximately 400 genotyped donors. General observations from the study: Accurate predictions that matched the HLA-A and HLA-B alleles of most subjects were reportedly made from TCR beta sequences. Specificity for CMV antigens was confirmed in vitro for three of the CMV-associated chains.

The CDR3 is 15 residues long. Germline lookup yields CDR1 KGHSH and CDR2 LQKENI. V lost 5 bases, J lost 8 bases, and 11 bases stayed unmatched. The PCR had 60 Vbeta and 13 Jbeta primers. Here immunoSEQ multiplex PCR was the method, and the copy in TCRdb shows in-frame clones only, minus some. The data contain roughly 100,000 clones, over 60% of them seen just once; the ten biggest clones take up roughly 9.3%. Regarding this clone: The target antigen is unknown.

At collection, donors were nominally healthy, but unrecorded immune exposures were probable. This TCR was recovered from a male donor in good health and CMV-seropositive. Sequencing was carried out using PBMCs. This chain joins TRBV18 and TRBJ2-1; 8 positions agree with TRBD1. CDR3 protein: CASSIDRGLMDEQFF. The CDR3 DNA is TGTGCCAGCTCAATAGACAGGGGCCTGATGGATGAGCAGTTCTTC. Full variable domain (outside the CDR3, taken from reference TRBV18 and TRBJ2-1): NAGVMQNPRHLVRRRGQEARLRCSPMKGHSHVYWYRQLPEEGLKFMVYLQKENIIDESGMPKERFSAEFPKEGPSILRIQQVVRGDSAAYFCASSIDRGLMDEQFFGPGTRLTVL.